The 16 T cell receptor beta chains reported below all come from one sample, sequenced in a study of cytomegalovirus exposure and HLA in healthy donors. Primers for the PCR totalled 60 Vbeta and 13 Jbeta. The assay was immunoSEQ multiplex PCR, and TCRdb's table has in-frame clones only and misses some. The data show about 85,000 clones, with about three fifths seen just once and 3% to 5% held by the top ten. Sample: PBMCs. Receptor source: a man aged 25 to 40 in good health and CMV-seronegative.

V and J are TRBV29-1 and TRBJ1-2, with 9 bases identical to TRBD1. Looked up from germline, CDR1 is SQVTM and CDR2 is ANQGSEA. V lost 4 bases to trimming and J lost 2 bases; unmatched junction nucleotides: 11. The CDR3 covers 16 residues. The CDR3 DNA reads as TGCAGCGTTGCCCCTAGGTGGACAGGGGTAAACTATGGCTACACCTTC. Protein: CSVAPRWTGVNYGYTF.

This sequence joins TRBV25-1 and TRBJ2-2; 7 positions agree with TRBD2. This CDR3 region has 13 residues. Trimming took 7 bases from V and 4 from J; bases not matched to a gene: 3. The germline V gene has CDR1 MGHDK and CDR2 SYGVNS. In nucleotides, the CDR3 is TGTGCCAGCACGCGGGGGACCACCGGGGAGCTGTTTTTT. The encoded protein is CASTRGTTGELFF.

The chain employs TRBV2 and TRBJ2-1; TRBD2 matches at 9 bases. Trimming cost V 1 base and J 5 bases; bases outside gene matches: 6. Germline CDR1 reads SNHLY; CDR2 reads FYNNEI. The CDR3 covers 16 residues. The CDR3: CASSEDGLAGNNEQFF. As DNA, the CDR3 is TGTGCCAGCAGTGAAGACGGTCTAGCGGGGAACAATGAGCAGTTCTTC.

V and J are TRBV18 and TRBJ2-1, with 14 bases fitting TRBD2. The CDR3 is made up of 17 amino acids. CDR1 and CDR2 from the germline V gene are KGHSH and LQKENI. V trimming: 3 bases; J trimming: 8 bases; junction bases outside the gene matches: 9. CDR3 loop: CASSPGTSGRGSDEQFF. For the CDR3, the DNA is TGTGCCAGCTCACCTGGGACTAGCGGGAGAGGTAGTGATGAGCAGTTCTTC.

The chain joins TRBV5-4 to TRBJ1-2; no reliable D call. V lost 1 base to trimming and J lost 4 bases, with 8 bases between them. CDR3 length equals 13 residues. Germline CDR1 SGHNT, CDR2 YYREEE (reference sequence). In nucleotides, the CDR3 is TGTGCCAGCAGCTTGACGAGTGGCTATGGCTACACCTTC. It translates to CASSLTSGYGYTF.

The chain has TRBV6-5 and TRBJ2-1; 7 nucleotides align to TRBD1. Germline loops: CDR1 MNHEY, CDR2 SVGAGI. The CDR3 totals 13 residues. After removal of 8 bases from V and 3 bases from J, the junction contained 4 bases not matched to a gene. CDR3 in DNA: TGTGCCAGCCGCAGACAGGGCTACAATGAGCAGTTCTTC. Translated, it gives CASRRQGYNEQFF.

The J gene is TRBJ2-7, the V gene TRBV6-1; 7 bases match TRBD1. CDR3 size: 14 residues. In germline, CDR1 is MNHNS, CDR2 SASEGT. The trim removed 5 bases at V and 2 bases at J, leaving 6 bases unmatched. The CDR3 sequence is CASSLRDSTYEQYF. The CDR3 DNA reads TGTGCCAGCAGTCTCCGGGACAGTACCTACGAGCAGTACTTC.

The chain is built from TRBV4-1 and TRBJ2-4; TRBD2 matches 11 bases. Germline V gene lookup returns CDR1 MGHRA and CDR2 YSYEKL. The CDR3 length is 21 residues. V shed 0 bases, J shed 0 bases, and the junction held 13 bases outside the gene matches. Here the CDR3 reads CASSQESIGLAGQVAKNIQYF. The CDR3 coding sequence is TGCGCCAGCAGCCAAGAATCGATCGGACTAGCGGGTCAGGTAGCCAAAAACATTCAGTACTTC.

This clone was found once. This chain joins TRBV9 and TRBJ2-3; perhaps TRBD1 as D (5 bases). V was trimmed by 4 bases and J by 5 bases, leaving 8 bases between them. Germline CDR1 and CDR2: SGDLS and YYNGEE. There are 12 residues in the CDR3. The CDR3 DNA follows: TGTGCCAGCAGCCCAGGGCGAGATACGCAGTATTTT. Protein sequence: CASSPGRDTQYF.

This clone was counted between two and nine times. This chain connects TRBV11-2 to TRBJ1-2; TRBD1 is a possible D gene (6 bases). The CDR3 has 15 amino acids. Germline V gene lookup returns CDR1 SGHAT and CDR2 FQNNGV. V was clipped by 4 bases and J by 2 bases, with 14 bases between them. The CDR3 loop reads CASSSLRDTNYGYTF. The CDR3 DNA sequence: TGTGCCAGCAGCTCATTACGGGACACCAACTATGGCTACACCTTC.

The rearrangement joins TRBV19 to TRBJ1-5; perhaps TRBD1 as D (6 bases). Between the trimmed V and J ends, which lost 2 bases and 7 bases, there was a span of 15 bases. This CDR3 comprises 15 residues. Germline CDR1 is LNHDA and CDR2 is SQIVND (reference sequence). CDR3 coding DNA: TGTGCCAGTAGTATATCCTCGGGGGGCGCCCAGCCCCAGCATTTT. Translation: CASSISSGGAQPQHF. Supplemented by reference TRBV19 and TRBJ1-5, the full variable domain reads DGGITQSPKYLFRKEGQNVTLSCEQNLNHDAMYWYRQDPGQGLRLIYYSQIVNDFQKGDIAEGYSVSREKKESFPLTVTSAQKNPTAFYLCASSISSGGAQPQHFGDGTRLSIL.

The rearrangement uses TRBV10-3 and TRBJ2-7, with 12 bases aligning to TRBD2. Germline assignment: CDR1 ENHRY and CDR2 SYGVKD. The CDR3 extends over 14 amino acids. V lost 4 bases, J lost 9 bases, and 7 bases stayed unmatched. The CDR3 region has the DNA TGTGCCATCAGTGCCGCTCCTAGCGGGGGGGCGCAGTACTTC. This sequence encodes CAISAAPSGGAQYF.

V and J are TRBV2 and TRBJ2-5; D not certain. The DNA matches TRBJ2-7 better at its end, which makes the J call doubtful. Germline CDR1 and CDR2: SNHLY and FYNNEI. This CDR3 comprises 15 residues. The CDR3 region has the DNA TGTGCCAGCAGTGAACGGCGGTCCGGAACCTACGAGCAGTACTTC. It specifies CASSERRSGTYEQYF.

V is TRBV29-1 and J is TRBJ1-2, with D perhaps matching TRBD1 (5 bases). The ends were cut back, 5 bases at V and 6 bases at J, with 13 bases in the middle. Germline CDR1 reads SQVTM; CDR2 reads ANQGSEA. This CDR3 contains 12 residues. CDR3 amino acids: CSVTDSMNGYTF. CDR3 nucleotide sequence: TGCAGCGTTACTGACAGTATGAATGGCTACACCTTC.

The chain recombines TRBV4-3 with TRBJ2-2, with TRBD2 matching 7 bases. From germline, CDR1 is LGHNA and CDR2 YSLEER. Trimming took 4 bases from V and 5 from J; bases not matched to a gene: 7. This CDR3 spans 15 amino acids. This CDR3 reads CASSLRGLKTGELFF. CDR3 coding DNA: TGCGCCAGCAGCCTACGGGGACTAAAAACCGGGGAGCTGTTTTTT.

The chain is built from TRBV7-2 and TRBJ2-1; 11 nucleotides match TRBD2. The V gene end was trimmed by 4 bases and the J gene end by 3 bases; junction bases not matched to a gene: 8. Germline CDR1 reads SGHTA; CDR2 reads FQGNSA. The CDR3 loop spans 17 amino acids. CDR3 coding DNA: TGTGCCAGCAGCTCTAGCGGGAGGAACTACTACTACAATGAGCAGTTCTTC. Translated, it gives CASSSSGRNYYYNEQFF. Together with reference TRBV7-2 and TRBJ2-1, the CDR3 gives the full variable domain: GAGVSQSPSNKVTEKGKDVELRCDPISGHTALYWYRQSLGQGLEFLIYFQGNSAPDKSGLPSDRFSAERTGGSVSTLTIQRTQQEDSAVYLCASSSSGRNYYYNEQFFGPGTRLTVL.